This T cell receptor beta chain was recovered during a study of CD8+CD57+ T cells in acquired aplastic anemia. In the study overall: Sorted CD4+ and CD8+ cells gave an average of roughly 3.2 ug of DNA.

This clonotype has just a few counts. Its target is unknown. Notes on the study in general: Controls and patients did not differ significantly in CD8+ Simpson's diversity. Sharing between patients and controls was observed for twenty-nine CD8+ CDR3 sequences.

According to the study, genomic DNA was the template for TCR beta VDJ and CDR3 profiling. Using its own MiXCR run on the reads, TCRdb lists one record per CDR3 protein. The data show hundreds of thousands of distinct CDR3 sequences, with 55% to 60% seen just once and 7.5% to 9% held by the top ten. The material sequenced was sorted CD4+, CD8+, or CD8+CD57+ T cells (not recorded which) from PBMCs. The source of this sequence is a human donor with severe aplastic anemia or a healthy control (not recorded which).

The CDR3 region has the DNA TGTGCCAGCAGCGTAGACCTGGGGGAGGCAAAACTGTTTTTT. It specifies CASSVDLGEAKLFF. V usage is TRBV9 and J usage is TRBJ1-4, with a weak D call TRBD1 (5 bases). The CDR3 extends over 14 amino acids. With 0 bases removed from V and 10 bases from J, the gap between germline ends came to 13 bases. CDR1 and CDR2 (germline): SGDLS, YYNGEE.